The sequence of this TCR beta chain was determined in a study of early T cells in non-severe SARS-CoV-2 infection. Across the whole study: RNA in bulk from unsorted whole blood was sequenced, and chains were unpaired. Findings and caveats of the study: CD4 and private specificities were missed by VDJdb matching, which favored anti-spike CD8 responses.

V gave up 3 bases and J gave up 2 bases, with 6 bases separating them. The CDR3 runs 12 residues. From germline, CDR1 is DFQATT and CDR2 SNEGSKA (reference sequence). As for this clonotype: Antigen unknown.

Unique molecular identifier tags were affixed to discrete cDNA molecules. One entry per CDR3 protein, called by TCRdb with MiXCR from the 5' RACE reads. The profile covers roughly 50,000 distinct CDR3 sequences, with over 7% appearing a single time and about 4% taken by the ten largest. This receptor was taken from an adult who was a healthcare worker with PCR-confirmed SARS-CoV-2 infection or an uninfected control (not recorded which). The chain carries TRBV20-1 and TRBJ2-3; D not certain. Material: whole blood. Here the CDR3 DNA reads TGCAGTGCTAGGCCATTCACAGATACGCAGTATTTT. This gives the protein CSARPFTDTQYF.